This is a list of T cell receptor beta chains from one sample in a study of blood T cell repertoires in COVID-19. Some clones are missing from TCRdb's copy, which holds only in-frame ones; the method was immunoSEQ multiplex PCR. The sample records tens of thousands of clones, approximately 82% being singletons. Sequencing was done on a sample of peripheral blood. The source of these receptors is a human donor in a cohort sampled during active COVID-19. CDR3s include the opening cysteine and the closing phenylalanine or tryptophan. A D gene is named only where the DNA matches it firmly. The size of a clone is reported for some rows only, either as once, few or many, or as a class for expanded clones.

clone size | CDR3 length | J gene | D gene | V gene | CDR3 protein | CDR3 DNA
. | 18 | TRBJ2-3 | . | TRBV7-8 | CASSLLVLGPGVPDTQYF | TGTGCCAGCAGCTTACTGGTACTAGGCCCAGGGGTCCCAGATACGCAGTATTTT
once | 17 | TRBJ2-1 | TRBD1 | TRBV7-9 | CASSTQLGQGRYNEQFF | TGTGCCAGCAGCACTCAGTTGGGACAGGGTCGCTACAATGAGCAGTTCTTC
. | 13 | TRBJ2-3 | . | TRBV9 | CASSVGPTDTQYF | TGTGCCAGCAGCGTAGGGCCGACAGATACGCAGTATTTT
. | 15 | TRBJ2-3 | . | TRBV9 | CASSVAGGRSDTQYF | TGTGCCAGCAGCGTAGCTGGGGGGAGGTCAGATACGCAGTATTTT
. | 15 | TRBJ2-3 | TRBD2 | TRBV2 | CASTPAGGSTDTQYF | TGTGCCAGCACCCCGGCGGGGGGTAGCACAGATACGCAGTATTTT
. | 15 | TRBJ2-3 | TRBD2 | TRBV5-6 | CASSPGLGITDTQYF | TGTGCCAGCAGCCCCGGACTAGGGATAACAGATACGCAGTATTTT
. | 16 | TRBJ2-1 | TRBD1 | TRBV3-1/TRBV3-2 | CASSQSGDRGGNEQFF | TGTGCCAGCAGCCAAAGTGGGGACAGAGGGGGCAATGAGCAGTTCTTC
. | 13 | TRBJ1-6 | TRBD1 | TRBV5-1 | CASTDRLHSPLHF | TGCGCCAGCACGGACAGGCTTCATTCACCCCTCCACTTT
. | 15 | TRBJ1-6 | TRBD1 | TRBV2 | CASSRQGVYNSPLHF | TGTGCCAGCAGTCGACAGGGTGTCTATAATTCACCCCTCCACTTT
. | 12 | TRBJ2-7 | . | TRBV6-5 | CASSVVRDEQYF | TGTGCCAGCTCGGTGGTGAGGGACGAGCAGTACTTC
. | 18 | TRBJ2-3 | . | TRBV23-1 | CASSQSQKRGFRTDTQYF | TGCGCCAGCAGTCAATCCCAAAAAAGAGGGTTCCGCACAGATACGCAGTATTTT